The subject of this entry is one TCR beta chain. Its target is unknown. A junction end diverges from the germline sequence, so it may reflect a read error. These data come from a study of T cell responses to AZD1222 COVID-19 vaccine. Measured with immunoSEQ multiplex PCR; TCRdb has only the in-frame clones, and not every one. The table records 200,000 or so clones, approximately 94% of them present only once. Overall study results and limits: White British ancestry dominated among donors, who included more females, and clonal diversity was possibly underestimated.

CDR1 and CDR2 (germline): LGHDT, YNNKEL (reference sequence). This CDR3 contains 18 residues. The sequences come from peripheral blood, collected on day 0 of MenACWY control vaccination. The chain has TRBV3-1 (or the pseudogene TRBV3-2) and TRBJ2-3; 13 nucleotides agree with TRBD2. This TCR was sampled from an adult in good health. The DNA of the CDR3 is TGTGCCAGCAGCCGCCCGACTAGCGGGGGGTCTAGCACAGGTACGCAGTATTTT. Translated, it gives CASSRPTSGGSSTGTQYF.